A selection of T cell receptor beta chains follows, all from one sample in a study of chronic HIV infection and antiretroviral therapy. TCRdb ran MiXCR on the 5' RACE reads and lists one entry per CDR3 protein. The sample records approximately 47,000 distinct CDR3 sequences, under 20% being singletons. Sample: peripheral blood. The receptors stem from an adult who had HIV and had not received antiretroviral therapy, or was an uninfected healthy control (not recorded which). Both conserved end residues are part of each CDR3. A D gene is named only where the DNA matches it firmly. A row's size may be missing; if present it is once, few, many or a size class.

cdr3_length: 13; d_call: .; j_call: TRBJ1-1; v_call: TRBV20-1; clone_size: .; cdr3_aa: CSARGSPGTEAFF; cdr3_nt: TGCAGTGCTAGAGGATCTCCGGGGACTGAAGCTTTCTTT
cdr3_length: 15; d_call: TRBD1; j_call: TRBJ2-3; v_call: TRBV6-5; clone_size: many; cdr3_aa: CASSQGVTSTDTQYF; cdr3_nt: TGTGCCAGCAGCCAGGGGGTCACTAGCACAGATACGCAGTATTTT
cdr3_length: 17; d_call: TRBD1; j_call: TRBJ1-6; v_call: TRBV4-1; clone_size: .; cdr3_aa: CASSQPRQGARNSPLHF; cdr3_nt: TGCGCCAGCAGCCAACCTAGACAGGGGGCGCGTAATTCACCCCTCCACTTT
cdr3_length: 13; d_call: .; j_call: TRBJ1-5; v_call: TRBV29-1; clone_size: once; cdr3_aa: CSVADRVNQPQHF; cdr3_nt: TGCAGCGTGGCTGACAGAGTAAATCAGCCCCAGCATTTT
cdr3_length: 14; d_call: TRBD1; j_call: TRBJ2-7; v_call: TRBV6-5; clone_size: few; cdr3_aa: CASRLGQGVYEQYF; cdr3_nt: TGTGCCAGCAGACTTGGACAGGGGGTGTACGAGCAGTACTTC
cdr3_length: 15; d_call: .; j_call: TRBJ2-1; v_call: TRBV9; clone_size: few; cdr3_aa: CASSVEGEIYNEQFF; cdr3_nt: TGTGCCAGCAGCGTAGAGGGGGAAATTTACAATGAGCAGTTCTTC
cdr3_length: 12; d_call: .; j_call: TRBJ2-1; v_call: TRBV28; clone_size: few; cdr3_aa: CASRLELDEQFF; cdr3_nt: TGTGCCAGCAGGTTAGAGCTCGATGAGCAGTTCTTC
cdr3_length: 15; d_call: .; j_call: TRBJ2-2; v_call: TRBV29-1; clone_size: few; cdr3_aa: CSVWVGGANTGELFF; cdr3_nt: TGCAGCGTGTGGGTGGGGGGAGCGAACACCGGGGAGCTGTTTTTT
cdr3_length: 14; d_call: TRBD1; j_call: TRBJ2-5; v_call: TRBV29-1; clone_size: .; cdr3_aa: CSVSETGGLETQYF; cdr3_nt: TGCAGCGTTAGTGAGACAGGGGGCCTAGAGACCCAGTACTTC
cdr3_length: 15; d_call: TRBD2; j_call: TRBJ2-3; v_call: TRBV29-1; clone_size: .; cdr3_aa: CSVLLSGRAPDTQYF; cdr3_nt: TGCAGCGTGCTCCTTAGCGGGAGGGCCCCAGATACGCAGTATTTT
cdr3_length: 15; d_call: .; j_call: TRBJ1-1; v_call: TRBV5-4; clone_size: few; cdr3_aa: CASSLQGSMNTEAFF; cdr3_nt: TGTGCCAGCAGCTTACAGGGTTCCATGAACACTGAAGCTTTCTTT
cdr3_length: 14; d_call: TRBD1; j_call: TRBJ1-2; v_call: TRBV5-6; clone_size: .; cdr3_aa: CASSLGKGARGYTF; cdr3_nt: TGTGCCAGCAGCTTGGGGAAGGGGGCGCGAGGCTACACCTTC
cdr3_length: 17; d_call: .; j_call: TRBJ2-1; v_call: TRBV7-2; clone_size: .; cdr3_aa: CASSLMMWEDVDNEQFF; cdr3_nt: TGTGCCAGCAGCTTAATGATGTGGGAGGATGTCGACAATGAGCAGTTCTTC
cdr3_length: 13; d_call: .; j_call: TRBJ2-7; v_call: TRBV28; clone_size: .; cdr3_aa: CASNRRNAYEQYF; cdr3_nt: TGTGCCAGCAATAGGAGAAATGCCTACGAGCAGTACTTC
cdr3_length: 13; d_call: TRBD2; j_call: TRBJ2-3; v_call: TRBV29-1; clone_size: few; cdr3_aa: CSVSSGSTDTQYF; cdr3_nt: TGCAGCGTCTCTAGCGGGAGCACAGATACGCAGTATTTT
cdr3_length: 15; d_call: .; j_call: TRBJ2-1; v_call: TRBV10-2; clone_size: .; cdr3_aa: CASRKDNSRINEQFF; cdr3_nt: TGCGCCAGCAGGAAGGACAACTCTAGGATAAATGAGCAGTTCTTC
cdr3_length: 14; d_call: .; j_call: TRBJ2-1; v_call: TRBV7-3; clone_size: .; cdr3_aa: CASSLARSYNEQFF; cdr3_nt: TGTGCCAGCAGCCTAGCGCGATCCTACAATGAGCAGTTCTTC
cdr3_length: 16; d_call: TRBD2; j_call: TRBJ2-1; v_call: TRBV6-5; clone_size: .; cdr3_aa: CASSYSGLAGYNEQFF; cdr3_nt: TGTGCCAGCAGTTACTCCGGGCTAGCGGGGTACAATGAGCAGTTCTTC
cdr3_length: 17; d_call: .; j_call: TRBJ1-1; v_call: TRBV28; clone_size: .; cdr3_aa: CASSLMRVGRLNTEAFF; cdr3_nt: TGTGCCAGCAGTTTAATGAGGGTGGGCAGGTTGAACACTGAAGCTTTCTTT
cdr3_length: 13; d_call: .; j_call: TRBJ1-1; v_call: TRBV18; clone_size: few; cdr3_aa: CASSPPSVSGAFF; cdr3_nt: TGTGCCAGCTCACCACCGTCAGTCTCCGGGGCTTTCTTT
cdr3_length: 16; d_call: TRBD2; j_call: TRBJ2-7; v_call: TRBV6-5; clone_size: .; cdr3_aa: CASRWTSGSLPYEQYF; cdr3_nt: TGTGCCAGCAGGTGGACTAGCGGGAGCCTTCCCTACGAGCAGTACTTC
cdr3_length: 14; d_call: .; j_call: TRBJ2-5; v_call: TRBV28; clone_size: .; cdr3_aa: CASSLQGHRETQYF; cdr3_nt: TGTGCCAGCAGTTTACAGGGTCATCGAGAGACCCAGTACTTC
cdr3_length: 13; d_call: .; j_call: TRBJ2-5; v_call: TRBV29-1; clone_size: .; cdr3_aa: CSVEGVGRETQYF; cdr3_nt: TGCAGCGTTGAAGGGGTAGGGAGAGAGACCCAGTACTTC
cdr3_length: 16; d_call: TRBD1; j_call: TRBJ2-1; v_call: TRBV5-8; clone_size: few; cdr3_aa: CASSLEGTGRLGEQFF; cdr3_nt: TGTGCCAGCAGCTTGGAAGGGACAGGGCGGCTTGGTGAGCAGTTCTTC
cdr3_length: 16; d_call: TRBD1; j_call: TRBJ2-1; v_call: TRBV20-1; clone_size: few; cdr3_aa: CSASIWTGGVGNEQFF; cdr3_nt: TGCAGTGCTAGTATCTGGACAGGGGGCGTGGGTAATGAGCAGTTCTTC
cdr3_length: 16; d_call: TRBD2; j_call: TRBJ2-1; v_call: TRBV27; clone_size: .; cdr3_aa: CASSPAGGLSYNEQFF; cdr3_nt: TGTGCCAGCAGCCCGGCGGGAGGTCTCTCCTACAATGAGCAGTTCTTC
cdr3_length: 19; d_call: TRBD2; j_call: TRBJ2-1; v_call: TRBV5-1; clone_size: .; cdr3_aa: CASSILPGLAGGGYNEQFF; cdr3_nt: TGCGCCAGCAGCATTCTTCCGGGACTAGCGGGAGGAGGCTACAATGAGCAGTTCTTC
cdr3_length: 12; d_call: .; j_call: TRBJ2-5; v_call: TRBV28; clone_size: few; cdr3_aa: CASTQGQETQYF; cdr3_nt: TGTGCCAGCACCCAGGGGCAAGAGACCCAGTACTTC
cdr3_length: 12; d_call: .; j_call: TRBJ2-3; v_call: TRBV9; clone_size: .; cdr3_aa: CASSRRFDYQYF; cdr3_nt: TGTGCCAGCAGTAGAAGGTTCGATTACCAGTATTTT
cdr3_length: 15; d_call: .; j_call: TRBJ1-5; v_call: TRBV20-1; clone_size: many; cdr3_aa: CSARAGGQNNQPQHF; cdr3_nt: TGCAGTGCTAGAGCCGGGGGGCAGAACAATCAGCCCCAGCATTTT
cdr3_length: 14; d_call: .; j_call: TRBJ1-5; v_call: TRBV27; clone_size: .; cdr3_aa: CASRTGGAFQPQHF; cdr3_nt: TGTGCCAGCCGAACGGGGGGCGCATTTCAGCCCCAGCATTTT
cdr3_length: 17; d_call: TRBD1; j_call: TRBJ1-4; v_call: TRBV4-1; clone_size: .; cdr3_aa: CASRPGIGGTGGEKLFF; cdr3_nt: TGCGCCAGCAGACCAGGTATAGGCGGGACAGGGGGTGAAAAACTGTTTTTT
cdr3_length: 13; d_call: TRBD1; j_call: TRBJ1-1; v_call: TRBV28; clone_size: few; cdr3_aa: CASREGQVLEAFF; cdr3_nt: TGTGCCAGCCGTGAGGGACAGGTTCTTGAAGCTTTCTTT
cdr3_length: 17; d_call: .; j_call: TRBJ2-2; v_call: TRBV28; clone_size: .; cdr3_aa: CASTPKGSTTNTGELFF; cdr3_nt: TGTGCCAGCACTCCCAAGGGATCTACGACGAACACCGGGGAGCTGTTTTTT